The clone carrying this TCR beta chain was counted at least ten times. Its antigen is still unknown. This specimen comes from a study of T cells in Graves' hyperthyroidism and ophthalmopathy. Study-level findings and limits: In blood, most of the thyroid clonotypes expanded above 0.001 were also present.

Germline CDR1 SGHAT, CDR2 FQDESV (reference sequence). This CDR3 comprises 14 residues. The V end was cut by 5 bases, the J end by 3 bases, with 14 bases between. Researchers amplified the TCR beta CDR3 regions from RNA transcripts. The HTBI set primed first-round TCR CDR3 RT-PCR. One entry per CDR3 protein, called by TCRdb with MiXCR from the multiplex PCR reads. The table records under 650,000 distinct CDR3 sequences, 15% to 20% of them present only once. Source material: blood. The chain combines TRBV11-1 with TRBJ2-7; unclear D gene. The sequence was collected from a woman in her 30s with Graves' hyperthyroidism. The DNA of the CDR3 is TGTGCCAGCAGCCCCCCGTCTCGAGGCTACGAGCAGTACTTC. Its protein product is CASSPPSRGYEQYF.